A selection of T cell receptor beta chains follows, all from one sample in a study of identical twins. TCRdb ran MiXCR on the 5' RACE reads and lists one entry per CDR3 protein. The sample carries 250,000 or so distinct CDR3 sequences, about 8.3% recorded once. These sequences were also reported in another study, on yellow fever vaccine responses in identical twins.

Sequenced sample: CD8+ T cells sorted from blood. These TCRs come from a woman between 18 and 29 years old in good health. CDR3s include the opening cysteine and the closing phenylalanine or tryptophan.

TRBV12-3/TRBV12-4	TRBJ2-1	CASSFSASSEQFF
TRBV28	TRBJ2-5	CASSSYRDRGLVPQETQYF
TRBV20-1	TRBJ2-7	CSAPGAGQGAYEQYF
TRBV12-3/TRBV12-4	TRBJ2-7	CASSPERERGYEQYF
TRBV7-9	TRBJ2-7	CASSSLGDEQYF
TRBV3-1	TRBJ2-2	CASSQPGVYTGELFF
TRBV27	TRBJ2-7	CASSSLLGQGTPVDSYEQYF
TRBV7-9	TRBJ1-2	CASSSTGGINYGYTF
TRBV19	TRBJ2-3	CASSGDSDTQYF
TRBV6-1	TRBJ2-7	CASRPGTSGYEQYF
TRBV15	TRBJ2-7	CATSSGRGSYEQYF
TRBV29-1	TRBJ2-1	CSVAGQFF
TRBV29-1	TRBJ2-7	CSAQQYSGYEQYF
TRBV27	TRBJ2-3	CASSFGFGTDTQYF
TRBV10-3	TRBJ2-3	CAISESIAGSSTDTQYF
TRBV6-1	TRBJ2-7	CASQIFAGQIYEQYF